A single sample is the source of the 14 T cell receptor beta chains below, sequenced in a study of blood T cell repertoires in COVID-19. Libraries were prepared by immunoSEQ multiplex PCR; TCRdb keeps only in-frame clonotypes and omits some of them. Seen here are 240,000 or so clones, roughly 87% observed once, and the top ten hold roughly 0.8%. Input material: peripheral blood. These TCRs come from a young woman with acute or convalescent COVID-19.

V is TRBV19 and J is TRBJ1-5; 7 positions agree with TRBD1. This CDR3 region has 15 residues. CDR1 and CDR2 from the germline V gene are LNHDA and SQIVND (reference sequence). V gave up 6 bases and J gave up 3 bases; unmatched junction bases: 8. The CDR3 sequence: CASSREGASNQPQHF. The CDR3 region has the DNA TGTGCCAGTAGCCGGGAGGGGGCTTCCAATCAGCCCCAGCATTTT.

The rearrangement links TRBV6-2 or TRBV6-3 to TRBJ1-3; D may be TRBD1 (5 bases). V was cut by 0 bases and J by 2 bases, with 11 bases left in between. This CDR3 contains 16 residues. The germline CDR1 and CDR2 sequences are MNHEY and SVGEGT. The CDR3 sequence is CASSYSRTLAGNTIYF. The DNA for the CDR3 is TGTGCCAGCAGTTACTCGCGGACATTGGCTGGAAACACCATATATTTT.

The gene calls are TRBV10-3 and TRBJ2-3, with D perhaps TRBD2 (5 bases). Trimming shortened V by 7 bases and J by 5 bases, and 13 bases separated the two germline ends. Germline CDR1 and CDR2: ENHRY and SYGVKD. This CDR3 contains 13 residues. CDR3 DNA: TGTGCCATCATGAGGGCCTTGGAAGATACGCAGTATTTT. It codes for CAIMRALEDTQYF.

The CDR3, as DNA: TGTGCCAGCAGCTGGGTAGCGGGAGGCTCCTACGAGCAGTACTTC. Encoded protein: CASSWVAGGSYEQYF. J is TRBJ2-7 and V is TRBV5-4; 10 bases are a match to TRBD2. With 3 bases clipped from V and 0 bases from J, the junction kept 3 bases outside the gene matches. Germline assignment: CDR1 SGHNT and CDR2 YYREEE (reference sequence). The CDR3 runs to 15 residues.

The chain is built from TRBV7-2 and TRBJ2-2; TRBD1 might be the D (5 bases). Germline values: CDR1 SGHTA, CDR2 FQGNSA. The CDR3 is 16 residues long. With 5 bases removed from V and 2 bases from J, the gap between germline ends came to 15 bases. In DNA form, the CDR3 reads TGTGCCAGCAGCCCCTCGGTAGGGGTTAACACCGGGGAGCTGTTTTTT. This gives the protein CASSPSVGVNTGELFF.

J is TRBJ2-1 and V is TRBV5-1; the D gene is possibly TRBD1 (5 bases). V shed 3 bases and J shed 0 bases, with 10 bases lying between them. Germline V lookup: CDR1 SGHRS, CDR2 YFSETQ. CDR3 length: 15 residues. CDR3 DNA: TGCGCCAGCAGCTCGGACACTCTCTCCTACAATGAGCAGTTCTTC. This translates into CASSSDTLSYNEQFF.

J is TRBJ2-5 and V is TRBV11-2, with 11 bases matching TRBD1. V gave up 10 bases and J gave up 5 bases; unmatched junction bases: 9. Germline CDR1 and CDR2: SGHAT and FQNNGV. CDR3 size: 14 residues. As DNA, the CDR3 is TGTGCCACTTCGAGGACAGGGGGCTGGGAGACCCAGTACTTC. This translates into CATSRTGGWETQYF.

CDR3 sequence reads: CASSPGLAGTEQFF. For the CDR3, the DNA is TGCGCCAGCAGTCCGGGACTAGCGGGAACTGAGCAGTTCTTC. V usage is TRBV4-1 and J usage is TRBJ2-1, with 13 bases identical to TRBD2. The trim removed 6 bases at V and 9 bases at J, leaving 5 bases unmatched. The CDR3 has 14 residues. Germline V gene lookup returns CDR1 MGHRA and CDR2 YSYEKL.

DNA for the CDR3: TGCAGCGTGTCGGGGGGAGGGTCGTCTAATGAGCAGTTCTTC. Residues: CSVSGGGSSNEQFF. This sequence joins TRBV29-1 and TRBJ2-1; 7 bases agree with TRBD2. Per germline, CDR1 SQVTM and CDR2 ANQGSEA. Trimming cost V 6 bases and J 7 bases; bases outside gene matches: 12. The CDR3 totals 14 residues.

The V call is TRBV11-2, the J call TRBJ1-6, with D uncertain. V was cut by 5 bases and J by 1 base, with 9 bases left in between. Germline loops: CDR1 SGHAT, CDR2 FQNNGV. This CDR3 region has 15 residues. The CDR3 DNA reads TGTGCCAGCAGCCCCCTCGGGTCCTATAATTCACCCCTCCACTTT. Amino acid sequence: CASSPLGSYNSPLHF.

The chain is built from TRBV12-3 or TRBV12-4 and TRBJ1-2; maybe TRBD1 (6 bases). Deletions cut 3 bases from V and 6 bases from J, with 11 bases between. This CDR3 is built from 13 residues. CDR3 residues: CASSFEGVNGYTF. CDR3 sequence (DNA): TGTGCCAGCAGTTTTGAGGGGGTAAATGGCTACACCTTC.

The chain couples TRBV19 to TRBJ2-7; 14 bases match TRBD2. Germline V gene lookup returns CDR1 LNHDA and CDR2 SQIVND (reference sequence). The trim removed 2 bases at V and 6 bases at J, leaving 18 bases unmatched. The CDR3 covers 20 residues. CDR3 nucleotides: TGTGCCAGTAGTATACCCTCCCCTATGGGACTAGCGGGAGTAACCAGCGAGCAGTACTTC. Translation gives CASSIPSPMGLAGVTSEQYF. The full variable domain, in which reference TRBV19 and TRBJ2-7 provide the parts outside the CDR3, is DGGITQSPKYLFRKEGQNVTLSCEQNLNHDAMYWYRQDPGQGLRLIYYSQIVNDFQKGDIAEGYSVSREKKESFPLTVTSAQKNPTAFYLCASSIPSPMGLAGVTSEQYFGPGTRLTVT.

The chain employs TRBV6-4 and TRBJ2-2; the D is unclear. Between the trimmed V and J ends, which lost 3 bases and 0 bases, there was a span of 8 bases. CDR1 is MRHNA, CDR2 SNTAGT, per germline. This CDR3 is built from 15 residues. CDR3 loop: CASSESASNTGELFF. The CDR3 DNA follows: TGTGCCAGCAGTGAGAGTGCTTCGAACACCGGGGAGCTGTTTTTT.

V usage is TRBV5-1 and J usage is TRBJ2-3, with no clear D. Trimming took off 4 bases at V and 4 bases at J, with 7 bases between the two ends. Germline assignment: CDR1 SGHRS and CDR2 YFSETQ. The CDR3 totals 12 residues. CDR3 sequence (DNA): TGCGCCAGCAGCCCCCCGGCAGATACGCAGTATTTT. Protein sequence: CASSPPADTQYF. The complete variable domain, with remaining parts taken from reference TRBV5-1 and TRBJ2-3, reads KAGVTQTPRYLIKTRGQQVTLSCSPISGHRSVSWYQQTPGQGLQFLFEYFSETQRNKGNFPGRFSGRQFSNSRSEMNVSTLELGDSALYLCASSPPADTQYFGPGTRLTVL.